A single T cell receptor (beta chain) is shown here with its context. The data stem from a study of blood T cell repertoires in COVID-19. Across the study: Samples taken during acute and convalescent COVID-19 were collected in the United States, Italy and Spain. Sample material is recorded as cDNA or gDNA derived from T cells, B-cell-depleted T cells, or PBMCs.

Source study methods: Estimates of nucleated cell counts were drawn from the amplification of reference gene primers. Measured with immunoSEQ multiplex PCR; TCRdb has only the in-frame clones, and not every one. From that table come the V and J calls and clone size; the DNA was used to work out D and trimming. The data show 140,000 or so clones, roughly 89% seen once. The CDR3 contains 16 residues. Germline CDR1 LNHDA, CDR2 SQIVND (reference sequence). V was cut by 4 bases and J by 0 bases, with 13 bases left in between. The chain employs TRBV19 and TRBJ1-3; D gene unclear. Specimen: peripheral blood. This TCR was recovered from a human donor in a cohort sampled during active COVID-19. The CDR3 DNA reads TGTGCCAGTAGTACCCGAACAGCGGACTCTGGAAACACCATATATTTT. Its translation is CASSTRTADSGNTIYF.